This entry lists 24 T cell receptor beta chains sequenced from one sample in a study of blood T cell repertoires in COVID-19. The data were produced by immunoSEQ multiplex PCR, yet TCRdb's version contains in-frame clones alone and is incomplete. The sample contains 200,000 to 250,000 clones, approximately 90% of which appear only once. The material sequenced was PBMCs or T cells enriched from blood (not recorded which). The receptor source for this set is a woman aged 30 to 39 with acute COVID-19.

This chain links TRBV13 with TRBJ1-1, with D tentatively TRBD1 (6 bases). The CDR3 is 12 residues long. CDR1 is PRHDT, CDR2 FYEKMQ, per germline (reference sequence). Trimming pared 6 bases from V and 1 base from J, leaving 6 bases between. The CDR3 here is CASRGGNTEAFF. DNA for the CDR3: TGTGCCAGCAGAGGGGGGAACACTGAAGCTTTCTTT.

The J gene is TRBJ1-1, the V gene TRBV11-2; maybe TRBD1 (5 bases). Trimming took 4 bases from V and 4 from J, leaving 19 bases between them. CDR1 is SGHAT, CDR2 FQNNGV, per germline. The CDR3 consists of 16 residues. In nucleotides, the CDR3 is TGTGCCAGCAGCTGGACCTTTCGGGGGGAGAGCACTGAAGCTTTCTTT. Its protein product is CASSWTFRGESTEAFF.

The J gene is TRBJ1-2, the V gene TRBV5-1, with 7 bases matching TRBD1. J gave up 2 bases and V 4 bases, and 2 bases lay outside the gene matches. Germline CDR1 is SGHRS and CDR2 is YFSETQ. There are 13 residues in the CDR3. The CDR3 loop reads CASSQGQNYGYTF. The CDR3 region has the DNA TGCGCCAGCAGCCAGGGACAGAACTATGGCTACACCTTC.

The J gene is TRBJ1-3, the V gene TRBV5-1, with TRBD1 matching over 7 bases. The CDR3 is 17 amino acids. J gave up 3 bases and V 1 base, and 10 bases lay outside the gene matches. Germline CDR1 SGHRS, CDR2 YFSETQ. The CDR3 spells CASSLNTGPGGGNTIYF. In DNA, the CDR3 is TGCGCCAGCAGCTTGAACACAGGCCCAGGGGGTGGAAACACCATATATTTT.

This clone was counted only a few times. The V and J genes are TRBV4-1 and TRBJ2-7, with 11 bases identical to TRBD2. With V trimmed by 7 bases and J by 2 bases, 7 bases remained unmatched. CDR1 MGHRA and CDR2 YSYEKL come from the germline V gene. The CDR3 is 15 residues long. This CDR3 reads CASTRTSGGAYEQYF. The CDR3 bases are TGCGCCAGCACCCGAACTAGCGGGGGCGCCTACGAGCAGTACTTC.

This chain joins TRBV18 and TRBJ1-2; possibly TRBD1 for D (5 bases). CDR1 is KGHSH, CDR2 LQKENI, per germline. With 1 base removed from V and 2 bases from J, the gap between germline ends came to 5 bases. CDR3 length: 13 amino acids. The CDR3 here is CASSPRQNYGYTF. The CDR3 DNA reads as TGTGCCAGCTCACCACGACAGAACTATGGCTACACCTTC.

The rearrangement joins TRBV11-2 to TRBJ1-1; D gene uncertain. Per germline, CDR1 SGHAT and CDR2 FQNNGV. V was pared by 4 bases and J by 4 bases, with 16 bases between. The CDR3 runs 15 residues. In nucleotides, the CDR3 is TGTGCCAGCAGCTCCCTCGATTACGGAGGCACTGAAGCTTTCTTT. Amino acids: CASSSLDYGGTEAFF.

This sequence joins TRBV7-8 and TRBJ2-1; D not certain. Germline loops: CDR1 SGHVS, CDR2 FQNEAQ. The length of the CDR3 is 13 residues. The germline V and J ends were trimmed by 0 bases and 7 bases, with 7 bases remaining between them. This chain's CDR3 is CASSLATLNEQFF. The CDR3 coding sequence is TGTGCCAGCAGCTTAGCCACTTTGAATGAGCAGTTCTTC.

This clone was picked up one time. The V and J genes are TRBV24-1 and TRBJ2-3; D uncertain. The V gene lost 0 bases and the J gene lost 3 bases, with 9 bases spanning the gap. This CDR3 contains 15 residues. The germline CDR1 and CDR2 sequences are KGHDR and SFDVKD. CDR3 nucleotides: TGTGCCACCAGTGATTTGTCCGACGGGACAGATACGCAGTATTTT. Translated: CATSDLSDGTDTQYF.

CDR3 nucleotides: TGTGCCTGGGGGGGGGACACCGACTACGAGCAGTACTTC. Translating it yields CAWGGDTDYEQYF. This sequence joins TRBV30 and TRBJ2-7, with D perhaps matching TRBD2 (7 bases). This CDR3 region has 13 residues. V was pared by 5 bases and J by 3 bases, with 14 bases between. Germline V gene lookup returns CDR1 GTSNPN and CDR2 SVGIG (reference sequence).

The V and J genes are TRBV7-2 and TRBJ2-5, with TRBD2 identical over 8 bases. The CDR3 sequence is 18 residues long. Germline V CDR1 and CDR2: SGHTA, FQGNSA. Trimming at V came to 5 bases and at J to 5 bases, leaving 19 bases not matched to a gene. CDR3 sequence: CASSRRSGGDKSVETQYF. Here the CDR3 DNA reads TGTGCCAGCAGCCGCCGGTCGGGAGGGGACAAATCGGTGGAGACCCAGTACTTC.

The CDR3 reads CASSSWLNTEAFF. CDR3 DNA sequence: TGTGCCAGCAGCTCTTGGCTGAACACTGAAGCTTTCTTT. The V gene is TRBV12-3 or TRBV12-4, the J gene TRBJ1-1; D uncertain. With 6 bases removed from V and 0 bases from J, the gap between germline ends came to 8 bases. The CDR3 contains 13 residues.

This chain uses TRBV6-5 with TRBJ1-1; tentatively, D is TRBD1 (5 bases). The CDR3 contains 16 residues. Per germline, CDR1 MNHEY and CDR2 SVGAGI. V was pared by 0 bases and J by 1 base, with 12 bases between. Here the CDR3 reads CASSYSGTGPNTEAFF. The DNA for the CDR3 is TGTGCCAGCAGTTACTCTGGCACAGGACCGAACACTGAAGCTTTCTTT.

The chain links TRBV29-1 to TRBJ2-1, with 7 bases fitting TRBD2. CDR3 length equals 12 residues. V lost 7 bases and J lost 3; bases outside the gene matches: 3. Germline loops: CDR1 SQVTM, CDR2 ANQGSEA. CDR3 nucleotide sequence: TGCAGCGGAGCGGGGTTCTACAATGAGCAGTTCTTC. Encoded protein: CSGAGFYNEQFF.

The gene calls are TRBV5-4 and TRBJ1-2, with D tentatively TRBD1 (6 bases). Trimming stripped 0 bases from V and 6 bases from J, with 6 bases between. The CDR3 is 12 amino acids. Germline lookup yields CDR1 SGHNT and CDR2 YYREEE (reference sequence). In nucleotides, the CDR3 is TGTGCCAGCAGCTTGGAGGGGGATGGCTACACCTTC. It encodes CASSLEGDGYTF.

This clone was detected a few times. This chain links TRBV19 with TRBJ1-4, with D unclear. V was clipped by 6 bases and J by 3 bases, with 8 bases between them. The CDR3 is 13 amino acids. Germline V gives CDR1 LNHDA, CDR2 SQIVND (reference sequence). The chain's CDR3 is CASRDAANEKLFF. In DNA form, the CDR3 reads TGTGCCAGTAGAGATGCGGCTAATGAAAAACTGTTTTTT.

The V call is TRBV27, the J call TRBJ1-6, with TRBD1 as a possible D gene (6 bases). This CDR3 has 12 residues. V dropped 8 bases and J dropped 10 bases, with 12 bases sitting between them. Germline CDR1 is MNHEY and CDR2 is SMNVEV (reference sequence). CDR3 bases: TGTGCCAGCGGCCCCAGGGGCTCACCCCTCCACTTT. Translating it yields CASGPRGSPLHF.

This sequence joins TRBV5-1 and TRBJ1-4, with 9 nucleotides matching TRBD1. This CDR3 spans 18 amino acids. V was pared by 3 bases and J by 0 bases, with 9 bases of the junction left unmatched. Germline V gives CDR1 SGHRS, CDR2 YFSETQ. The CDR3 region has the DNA TGCGCCAGCAGCTGGGGACAGGGCCAAACCCCAACTAATGAAAAACTGTTTTTT. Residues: CASSWGQGQTPTNEKLFF.

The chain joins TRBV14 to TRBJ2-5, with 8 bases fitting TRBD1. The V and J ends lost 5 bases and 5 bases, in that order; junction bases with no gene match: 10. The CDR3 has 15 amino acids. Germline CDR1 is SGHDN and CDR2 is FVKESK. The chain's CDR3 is CASSSRAGGGETQYF. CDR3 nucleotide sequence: TGTGCCAGCAGCTCCCGGGCAGGGGGCGGTGAGACCCAGTACTTC.

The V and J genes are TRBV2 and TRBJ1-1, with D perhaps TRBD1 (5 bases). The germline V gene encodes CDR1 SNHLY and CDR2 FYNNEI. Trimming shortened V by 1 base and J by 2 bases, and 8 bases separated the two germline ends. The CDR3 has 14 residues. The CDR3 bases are TGTGCCAGCAGTGAAGGACAGATAAACACTGAAGCTTTCTTT. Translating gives CASSEGQINTEAFF. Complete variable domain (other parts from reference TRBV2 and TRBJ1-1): EPEVTQTPSHQVTQMGQEVILRCVPISNHLYFYWYRQILGQKVEFLVSFYNNEISEKSEIFDDQFSVERPDGSNFTLKIRSTKLEDSAMYFCASSEGQINTEAFFGQGTRLTVV.

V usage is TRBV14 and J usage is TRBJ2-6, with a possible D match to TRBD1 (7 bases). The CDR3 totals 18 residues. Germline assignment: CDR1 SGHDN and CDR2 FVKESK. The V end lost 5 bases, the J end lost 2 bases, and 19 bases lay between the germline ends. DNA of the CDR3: TGTGCCAGCAGCTCCTGGGCGGGACAGAAGACTGGGGCCAACGTCCTGACTTTC. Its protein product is CASSSWAGQKTGANVLTF.

CDR3: CAITGQGETEAFF. The DNA for the CDR3 is TGTGCCATCACCGGACAGGGTGAGACTGAAGCTTTCTTT. The chain couples TRBV10-3 to TRBJ1-1; TRBD1 matches at 8 bases. After removal of 7 bases from V and 5 bases from J, the junction contained 6 bases not matched to a gene. The CDR3 sequence is 13 residues long. CDR1 is ENHRY and CDR2 is SYGVKD in the germline V gene.

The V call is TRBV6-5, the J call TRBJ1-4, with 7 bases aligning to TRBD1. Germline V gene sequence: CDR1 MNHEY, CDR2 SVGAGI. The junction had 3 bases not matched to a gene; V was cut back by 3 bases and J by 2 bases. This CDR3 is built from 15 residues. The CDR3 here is CASSYTTGTNEKLFF. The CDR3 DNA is TGTGCCAGCAGTTATACGACAGGGACTAATGAAAAACTGTTTTTT.

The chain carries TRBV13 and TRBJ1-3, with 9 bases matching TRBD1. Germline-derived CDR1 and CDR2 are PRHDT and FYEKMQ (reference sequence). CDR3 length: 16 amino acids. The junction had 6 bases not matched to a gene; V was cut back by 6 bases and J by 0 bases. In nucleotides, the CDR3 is TGTGCCAGCAGTACCGGGACAGGGTTCTCTGGAAACACCATATATTTT. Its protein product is CASSTGTGFSGNTIYF.